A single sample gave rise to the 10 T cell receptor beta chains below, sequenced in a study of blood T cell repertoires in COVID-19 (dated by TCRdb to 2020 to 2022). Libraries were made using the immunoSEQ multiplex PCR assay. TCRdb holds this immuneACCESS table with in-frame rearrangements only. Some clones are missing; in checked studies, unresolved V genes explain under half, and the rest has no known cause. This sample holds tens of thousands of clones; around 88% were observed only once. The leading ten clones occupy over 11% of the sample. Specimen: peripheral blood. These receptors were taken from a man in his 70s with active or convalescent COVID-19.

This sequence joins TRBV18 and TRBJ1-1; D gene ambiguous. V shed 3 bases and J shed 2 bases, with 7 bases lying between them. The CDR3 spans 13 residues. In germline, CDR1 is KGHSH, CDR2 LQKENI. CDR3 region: CASSPSSNTEAFF. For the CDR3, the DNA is TGTGCCAGCTCACCCTCCAGTAACACTGAAGCTTTCTTT.

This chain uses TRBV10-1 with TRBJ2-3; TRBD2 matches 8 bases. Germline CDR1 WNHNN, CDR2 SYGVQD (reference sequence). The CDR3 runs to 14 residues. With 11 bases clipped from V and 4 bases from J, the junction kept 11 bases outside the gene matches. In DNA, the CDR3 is TGCGCCGCTCAAAGCGGGAGTGTGGCAGATACGCAGTATTTT. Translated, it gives CAAQSGSVADTQYF.

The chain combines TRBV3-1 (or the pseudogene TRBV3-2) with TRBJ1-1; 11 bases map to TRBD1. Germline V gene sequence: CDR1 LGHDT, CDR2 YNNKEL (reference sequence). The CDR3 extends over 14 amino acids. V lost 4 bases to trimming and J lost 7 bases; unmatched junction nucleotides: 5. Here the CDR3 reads CASSPRDRGDEAFF. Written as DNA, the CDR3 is TGTGCCAGCAGCCCCCGGGACAGGGGGGATGAAGCTTTCTTT.

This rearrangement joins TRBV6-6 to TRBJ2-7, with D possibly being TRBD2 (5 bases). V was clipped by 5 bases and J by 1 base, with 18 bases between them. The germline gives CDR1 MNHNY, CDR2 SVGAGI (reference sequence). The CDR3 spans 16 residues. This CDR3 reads CASSSYQHRESYEQYF. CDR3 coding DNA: TGTGCCAGCAGTAGCTACCAGCATAGGGAGTCCTACGAGCAGTACTTC.

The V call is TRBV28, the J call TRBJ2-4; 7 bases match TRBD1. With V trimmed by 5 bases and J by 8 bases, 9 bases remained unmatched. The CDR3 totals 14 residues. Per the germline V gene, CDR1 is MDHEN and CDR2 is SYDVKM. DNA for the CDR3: TGTGCCAGCAGTCCGAGCCACAGGGGTGACATTCAGTACTTC. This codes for CASSPSHRGDIQYF.

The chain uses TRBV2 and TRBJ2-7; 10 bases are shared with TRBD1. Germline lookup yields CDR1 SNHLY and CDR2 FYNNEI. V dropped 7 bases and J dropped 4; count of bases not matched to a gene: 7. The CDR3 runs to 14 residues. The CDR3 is CASMPGQGNYEQYF. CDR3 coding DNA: TGTGCCAGCATGCCGGGACAGGGGAATTACGAGCAGTACTTC. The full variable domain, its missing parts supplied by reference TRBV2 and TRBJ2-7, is EPEVTQTPSHQVTQMGQEVILRCVPISNHLYFYWYRQILGQKVEFLVSFYNNEISEKSEIFDDQFSVERPDGSNFTLKIRSTKLEDSAMYFCASMPGQGNYEQYFGPGTRLTVT.

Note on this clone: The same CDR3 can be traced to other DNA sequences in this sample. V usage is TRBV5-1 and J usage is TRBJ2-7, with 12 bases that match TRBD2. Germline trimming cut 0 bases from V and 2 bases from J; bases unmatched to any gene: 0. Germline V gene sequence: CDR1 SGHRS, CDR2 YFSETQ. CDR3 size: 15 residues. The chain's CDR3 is CASSLGLAGAYEQYF. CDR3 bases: TGCGCCAGCAGCTTGGGACTAGCGGGAGCCTACGAGCAGTACTTC.

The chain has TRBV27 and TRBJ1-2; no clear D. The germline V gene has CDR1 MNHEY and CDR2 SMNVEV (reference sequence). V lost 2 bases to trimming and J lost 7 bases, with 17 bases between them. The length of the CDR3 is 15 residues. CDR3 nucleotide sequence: TGTGCCAGCAGTTTAGGGCAGGCCCCCAAGGTTGGCTACACCTTC. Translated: CASSLGQAPKVGYTF.

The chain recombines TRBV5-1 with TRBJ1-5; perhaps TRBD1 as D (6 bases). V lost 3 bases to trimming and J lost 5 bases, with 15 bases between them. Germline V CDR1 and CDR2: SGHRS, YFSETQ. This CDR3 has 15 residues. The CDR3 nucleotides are TGCGCCAGCAGCTCCAGGGGAGGGGTCGATCAGCCCCAGCATTTT. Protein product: CASSSRGGVDQPQHF. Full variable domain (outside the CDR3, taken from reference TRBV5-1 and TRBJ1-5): KAGVTQTPRYLIKTRGQQVTLSCSPISGHRSVSWYQQTPGQGLQFLFEYFSETQRNKGNFPGRFSGRQFSNSRSEMNVSTLELGDSALYLCASSSRGGVDQPQHFGDGTRLSIL.

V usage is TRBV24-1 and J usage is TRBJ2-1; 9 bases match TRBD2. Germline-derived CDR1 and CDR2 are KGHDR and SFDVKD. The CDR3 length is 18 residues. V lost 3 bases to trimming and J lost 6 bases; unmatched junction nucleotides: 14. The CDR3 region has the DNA TGTGCCACCAGTGATCCTAGGGCCGGGACTAGCTATTCCAATGAGCAGTTCTTC. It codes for CATSDPRAGTSYSNEQFF.